These T cell receptor beta chains were read from a single sample in a study of tumour-infiltrating T cells in Burkitt lymphoma. Sequenced by immunoSEQ multiplex PCR; TCRdb stores in-frame clones only, minus some. This sample has 13,000 to 15,000 clones, with 85% found just once. The sequenced material came from tumor tissue. The source of these receptors is a human donor with diffuse large B-cell lymphoma. Both conserved end residues are part of each CDR3. Each record gives: V gene, CDR3 length, clone size, J gene, D gene, CDR3 DNA, CDR3 protein. A D gene is named only where the DNA matches it firmly. Size tells how often a clone was seen (once, few, many) or the class of an expanded clone, and some rows leave it out.

TRBV5-1	15	once	TRBJ2-1	NA	TGCGCCAGCAGCTTGACTTCTAGCCCTGGGGATGAGCAGTTCTTC	CASSLTSSPGDEQFF
TRBV5-1	12	NA	TRBJ2-5	NA	TGCGCCAGCAGCTTGACAGGGGAGACCCAGTACTTC	CASSLTGETQYF
TRBV6-1	15	NA	TRBJ1-1	TRBD1	TGTGCCAGCATGACGACCGGGACAGTCAACACTGAAGCTTTCTTT	CASMTTGTVNTEAFF
TRBV5-1	13	NA	TRBJ1-1	TRBD1	TGCGCCAGCAAGGACAGGGTTCGGACTGAAGCTTTCTTT	CASKDRVRTEAFF
TRBV10-3	15	NA	TRBJ2-2	TRBD2	TGTGCCACTAATCCGGGACTAAGAGACACCGGGGAGCTGTTTTTT	CATNPGLRDTGELFF
TRBV7-2	17	NA	TRBJ1-3	NA	TGTGCCAGCAGCTTATTAGGGACGGGGGCTTCTGGAAACACCATATATTTT	CASSLLGTGASGNTIYF
TRBV15	15	NA	TRBJ2-3	NA	TGTGCCACCAGCAGAGATATCGGGGAGCGTGATACGCAGTATTTT	CATSRDIGERDTQYF
TRBV29-1	12	NA	TRBJ2-1	NA	TGCAGCGACCGACTACCCTACAATGAGCAGTTCTTC	CSDRLPYNEQFF
TRBV4-3	12	NA	TRBJ1-1	NA	TGCGCCAGCAGCCAGGGACACACTGAAGCTTTCTTT	CASSQGHTEAFF
TRBV5-8	15	NA	TRBJ2-1	NA	TGTGCCAGCAGCTTGGAGATTCGAAGCTACAATGAGCAGTTCTTC	CASSLEIRSYNEQFF
TRBV19	15	NA	TRBJ2-2	NA	TGTGCCAGTAGCTCCCCGGGGTCGAACACCGGGGAGCTGTTTTTT	CASSSPGSNTGELFF
TRBV18	15	once	TRBJ1-4	NA	TGTGCCAGCTCACCAATCCAGGGTATGGTGGAAAAACTGTTTTTT	CASSPIQGMVEKLFF
TRBV7-2	15	NA	TRBJ2-2	TRBD1	TGTGCCAGCAGCCGACAGGGGGCGAACACCGGGGAGCTGTTTTTT	CASSRQGANTGELFF
TRBV2	16	NA	TRBJ2-3	NA	TGTGCCAGCAGTGTTGGGGGGATTCCTAGCACAGATACGCAGTATTTT	CASSVGGIPSTDTQYF
TRBV6-5	14	NA	TRBJ2-3	TRBD1	TGTGCCAGCACCTACAGGGGGCCGAAGGATACGCAGTATTTT	CASTYRGPKDTQYF
TRBV5-1	13	NA	TRBJ1-1	NA	TGCGCCAGCAGCTTGAGGTCGGACGGTGAAGCTTTCTTT	CASSLRSDGEAFF
TRBV7-8	18	NA	TRBJ2-3	NA	TGTGCCAGCAGCCTAGGTTTCATGGACGGACTATACACAGATACGCAGTATTTT	CASSLGFMDGLYTDTQYF
TRBV28	13	NA	TRBJ1-1	NA	TGTGCCAGCAGTTTGGTAGGCGGAGCTGAAGCTTTCTTT	CASSLVGGAEAFF
TRBV7-9	14	NA	TRBJ2-7	TRBD2	TGTGCCAGCAGCTTCGCGGGAGCCCCCTACGAGCAGTACTTC	CASSFAGAPYEQYF
TRBV18	17	NA	TRBJ2-7	TRBD2	TGTGCCAGCTCACCCCCGTGGATAGCGGGAGGGAAAGGCGAGCAGTACTTC	CASSPPWIAGGKGEQYF
TRBV2	14	NA	TRBJ1-5	TRBD1	TGTGCCAGCAGTAGGGACAGCCCCAATCAGCCCCAGCATTTT	CASSRDSPNQPQHF
TRBV9	13	NA	TRBJ2-2	NA	TGTGCCAGCCTAGGGGGGGACACCGGGGAGCTGTTTTTT	CASLGGDTGELFF
TRBV19	16	NA	TRBJ1-2	NA	TGTGCCAGTAGTATATGGAGGGGACAAGACCCCCAAGGCTACACCTTC	CASSIWRGQDPQGYTF
TRBV19	15	NA	TRBJ2-1	NA	TGTGCCAGTAGTATAGACGGGAGCTCCTACAATGAGCAGTTCTTC	CASSIDGSSYNEQFF
TRBV19	14	once	TRBJ1-5	TRBD1	TGTGCCAGTAAGGAGACAGGGGTAAGTCAGCCCCAGCATTTT	CASKETGVSQPQHF
TRBV2	12	NA	TRBJ2-7	NA	TGTGCCAGCAGTGACGCGTCCTACGAGCAGTACTTC	CASSDASYEQYF
TRBV27	15	NA	TRBJ2-5	TRBD1	TGTGCCAGCAGTTCCGGGACAGGGTTTTATGAGACCCAGTACTTC	CASSSGTGFYETQYF
TRBV5-5	14	NA	TRBJ2-3	TRBD1	TGTGCCAGCAGCGGGGACAGGGGCAGCGATACGCAGTATTTT	CASSGDRGSDTQYF
TRBV7-8	13	NA	TRBJ2-2	NA	TGTGCCAGCAGCTTATCCCTCACCGGGGAGCTGTTTTTT	CASSLSLTGELFF
TRBV5-1	15	NA	TRBJ2-4	NA	TGCGCCAGCAGCTCACAGGGGCTCGGGGGAAACATTCAGTACTTC	CASSSQGLGGNIQYF
TRBV6-1	14	NA	TRBJ2-7	TRBD1	TGTGCCAGCAGTGCGGGACAGGTGTACTACGAGCAGTACTTC	CASSAGQVYYEQYF
TRBV7-9	14	NA	TRBJ2-7	NA	TGTGCCAGCAGCTTATTTTCCGGGCCGGGGGAGCAGTACTTC	CASSLFSGPGEQYF
TRBV5-8	15	NA	TRBJ1-4	TRBD1	TGTGCCAGCAGCAAAGGACAGGGTGTGAATGAAAAACTGTTTTTT	CASSKGQGVNEKLFF
TRBV29-1	15	NA	TRBJ2-2	NA	TGCAGCGTTGTACCAGCGAGAACGAACACCGGGGAGCTGTTTTTT	CSVVPARTNTGELFF
TRBV2	11	few	TRBJ2-5	TRBD2	TGTGCCAGCACTATTGGGAGGGAGGAGTACTTC	CASTIGREEYF